This entry describes one T cell receptor (beta chain). Germline V gene lookup returns CDR1 LNHDA and CDR2 SQIVND (reference sequence). After removal of 4 bases from V and 9 bases from J, the junction contained 6 bases not matched to a gene. This CDR3 contains 13 residues. The data were taken from a study of blood T cell repertoires in COVID-19. Profiled with immunoSEQ multiplex PCR; TCRdb holds only in-frame clones, not every one. This table has 300,000 to 350,000 clones, 87% appearing once. The receptor's source is a man aged 25 to 40 with COVID-19, enrolled during active disease. The V call is TRBV19, the J call TRBJ2-1; 7 nucleotides agree with TRBD2. The sequenced sample consisted of peripheral blood. This CDR3 is CASSSSGAAEQFF. The CDR3 DNA is TGTGCCAGTAGTAGCAGCGGGGCTGCTGAGCAGTTCTTC.